The clone carrying this TCR beta chain appeared a single time. This entry comes from a study of blood T cell repertoires in COVID-19. As for the study in general: Researchers got acute and convalescent COVID-19 samples from the United States, Italy and Spain. From T cells, B-cell-depleted T cells, or PBMCs came the material, which was cDNA or gDNA.

Germline V gene sequence: CDR1 LNHDA, CDR2 SQIVND (reference sequence). V lost 1 base and J lost 9, with 13 bases in between. The CDR3 runs to 14 residues. Authors' processing steps: Estimates of nucleated cell counts were drawn from the amplification of reference gene primers. Measured with immunoSEQ multiplex PCR; TCRdb has only the in-frame clones, and not every one. The V and J calls and clone size were taken over from that table, and D and trimming were inferred from the DNA. The sample has about 63,000 clones, around 93% seen once. This clonotype originated in a man between 50 and 59 years old with active COVID-19. The specimen sequenced was peripheral blood. V gene TRBV19 combines with J gene TRBJ1-5; unclear D gene. The CDR3 DNA reads as TGTGCCAGTAGTATAGGGCGGGGAGGACGGCCCCAGCATTTT. Translated: CASSIGRGGRPQHF.